This T cell receptor beta chain appears in the sequencing data of a study of blood T cells in healthy people across ages (dated by TCRdb to between 2015 and 2016). About the investigation overall: In model experiments, template switching captured roughly one uniquely barcoded TCR beta cDNA molecule for every two T cells. To track age-related changes in TCR beta repertoire diversity, the study relied on deep sequencing normalized with unique cDNA molecular identifiers. The donors were split into four age groups: young (average about 15 years), middle-aged (about 40), aged (approximately 60) and long-lived (under 85). To avoid experimental bias, donors of different ages were spread randomly across the sequencing lanes. For two donors (one aged 18 to 29 and one aged 80 or older), the study analyzed two additional independent replicas of 1 million unique cDNA reads from the same blood draw. The investigation overall reported the following: Observed TCR beta diversity correlated strongly with the percentage of naive T cells measured by flow cytometry. Donor CMV infection status was unknown, potentially confounding age-related changes in expanded clonotypes. Estimates of total diversity based on one million sequenced T cells were regarded as lower bounds and as underestimates. As age increased, observed TCR beta diversity per million T cells dropped in a roughly linear way, and a significant reduction was already evident by age about 40. The long-lived group showed more naive CD4+ T cells, fewer expanded clones and increased TCR diversity than the aged group, suggesting age selection. Because profiling used bulk unsorted PBMCs, naive and antigen-experienced compartments could not be compared conclusively.

Systemically healthy Caucasian individuals from Russia, some 40 in total and aged roughly 6 to 90 years, were included as donors. Each donor gave 8.5 to 10 milliliters of peripheral blood, collected into EDTA-treated Vacutainer tubes. Ficoll-Paque density-gradient centrifugation was used to isolate PBMCs, with at least 7 million per sample. Trizol reagent was used to extract total RNA from PBMCs, with at least 6 micrograms per sample. The percentages of naive CD45RAhigh/CD27high T cells were determined by flow cytometry on a PBMC aliquot from every donor. The CDR3 spans 16 residues, from the cysteine through the phenylalanine. CDR3 DNA is the only sequence kept; it has 48 bases, read in frame from the first base. The germline V gene supplies CDR1 SGHTA and CDR2 FQGNSA. Unmatched junction bases come to 7, with V trimmed by 5 bases and J by 0 bases. Turning to this clonotype: Its antigen target is currently unknown. It has no much larger one-base neighbor in the sample; base qualities were not kept.

Library preparation employed 5' RACE. Sequencing was carried out with an Illumina HiSeq 2500. The second PCR ran for about 7 to 11 cycles and used a J-beta primer mix along with a sample-barcoded 5' primer. A unique molecular identifier was introduced onto each TCR beta cDNA molecule by a template-switch 5' adaptor carrying 12 random nucleotides. Each sample yielded at least 3 million CDR3-containing paired-end reads. First-strand cDNA was synthesized from all RNA with the Mint cDNA synthesis kit, primed by a TRBC-specific oligonucleotide. Following uracil-DNA glycosylase treatment, all cDNA underwent a first 18-cycle PCR with the universal primers M1SS and BC2_uni_R. The published analysis was carried out like this. Normalization of each sample was performed by random selection of 1 million high-quality reads, each carrying a distinct molecular identifier. Instead of being binned into consensus sequences, reads that shared molecular identifiers were thrown out. MiTCR, set to a Q25 quality threshold and the strictest error-elimination algorithm, was used for CDR3 identification, clonotype clustering and error correction. A nonparametric unseen species model with Euler transformation was used to estimate a lower bound on total TCR beta diversity. TCRdb ran its own pipeline on the public reads, namely fastp trimming at Q25 and MiXCR clone calling, and kept in-frame beta chains. One record per CDR3 amino acid sequence lists the most common genes and DNA. These V and J calls are TCRdb output, not the study's own analysis. The sample data list roughly 1,500,000 distinct CDR3 sequences, and approximately 38% of these were observed just once. The top ten hold less than 8% of the sample.

This receptor was obtained from a woman under 30 in good health. The specimen sequenced was blood. This receptor chain uses TRBV7-2 and TRBJ2-3; TRBD2 fits 8 bases in the junction. The CDR3 protein: CASSRVGGGSTDTQYF. The nucleotide sequence reads TGTGCCAGCAGCCGCGTCGGGGGGGGAAGCACAGATACGCAGTATTTT.